This paragraph covers one T cell receptor (beta chain) sequence. Profiled with immunoSEQ multiplex PCR; TCRdb holds only in-frame clones, not every one. Of tens of thousands of clones listed, 98% were seen once; the top ten hold over 0.15%. The sample originates from a study of technical replicates of blood from a few donors. The germline V gene has CDR1 SEHNR and CDR2 FQNEAQ (reference sequence). The CDR3 is made up of 13 amino acids. Trimming stripped 8 bases from V and 2 bases from J, with 9 bases between. Sequenced input: T cells isolated from PBMCs. The rearrangement links TRBV7-9 to TRBJ2-2; possible D gene TRBD2, 5 bases. The clonotype comes from a human donor in good health. The CDR3 DNA follows: TGTGCCAGCGTGAGGGAAAACACCGGGGAGCTGTTTTTT. Amino acid sequence: CASVRENTGELFF. Together with reference TRBV7-9 and TRBJ2-2, the CDR3 gives the full variable domain: DTGVSQNPRHKITKRGQNVTFRCDPISEHNRLYWYRQTLGQGPEFLTYFQNEAQLEKSRLLSDRFSAERPKGSFSTLEIQRTEQGDSAMYLCASVRENTGELFFGEGSRLTVL.